These 18 T cell receptor beta chains were all obtained from the same sample, sequenced in a study of blood T cell repertoires in COVID-19. Clones were sequenced by immunoSEQ multiplex PCR, and TCRdb holds only the in-frame ones, with some missing. The sample lists 210,000 or so clones, around nine tenths occurring once. Sequenced sample: PBMCs or T cells enriched from blood (not recorded which). Every receptor here comes from a woman in her twenties or thirties who had been exposed to COVID-19.

V is TRBV4-2 and J is TRBJ1-5, with a tentative D call TRBD1 (5 bases). Germline values: CDR1 LGHNA, CDR2 YNFKEQ. Trimming took off 0 bases at V and 5 bases at J, with 11 bases between the two ends. The CDR3 length is 15 residues. In DNA form, the CDR3 reads TGTGCCAGCAGCCAAGACGACAGTGTTTATCAGCCCCAGCATTTT. This encodes CASSQDDSVYQPQHF.

This sequence joins TRBV2 and TRBJ1-2; 10 positions agree with TRBD1. Looked up from germline, CDR1 is SNHLY and CDR2 is FYNNEI. V shed 6 bases, J shed 4 bases, and the junction held 2 bases outside the gene matches. The CDR3 loop spans 13 amino acids. CDR3 DNA sequence: TGTGCCAGCAGGAGGGACAGGGGCTATGGCTACACCTTC. It translates to CASRRDRGYGYTF.

The V call is TRBV7-9, the J call TRBJ2-2, with 10 positions matching TRBD2. The length of the CDR3 is 16 residues. Germline-derived CDR1 and CDR2 are SEHNR and FQNEAQ (reference sequence). Trimming removed 5 bases from V and 4 bases from J; junction bases left unmatched: 7. The CDR3 region is CASSPAGGPTTGELFF. CDR3 nucleotide sequence: TGTGCCAGCAGCCCAGCGGGAGGGCCGACCACCGGGGAGCTGTTTTTT.

The CDR3 region is CASSFGQGAQPQHF. The CDR3 DNA reads as TGTGCCAGCAGCTTTGGACAGGGGGCTCAGCCCCAGCATTTT. This chain joins TRBV11-2 and TRBJ1-5; 11 nucleotides align to TRBD1. V shed 3 bases, J shed 6 bases, and the junction held 1 base outside the gene matches. The CDR3 sequence is 14 residues long. The germline V gene has CDR1 SGHAT and CDR2 FQNNGV.

This rearrangement joins TRBV27 to TRBJ1-1; 10 positions agree with TRBD1. Trimming removed 4 bases from V and 3 bases from J; junction bases left unmatched: 11. The germline CDR1 and CDR2 sequences are MNHEY and SMNVEV (reference sequence). The CDR3 is 17 amino acids. The CDR3 reads CASSSTGGRRKDTEAFF. The CDR3 DNA is TGTGCCAGCAGTTCGACAGGGGGCAGGAGGAAGGACACTGAAGCTTTCTTT.

The chain combines TRBV5-1 with TRBJ2-3; D gene uncertain. Trimming removed 0 bases at V and 2 bases at J, with 10 bases between. There are 15 residues in the CDR3. CDR1 SGHRS and CDR2 YFSETQ come from the germline V gene. The CDR3 region is CASSLEPKLTDTQYF. Here the CDR3 DNA reads TGCGCCAGCAGCTTGGAACCCAAACTCACAGATACGCAGTATTTT.

This clone was observed a handful of times. The chain has TRBV4-1 and TRBJ1-2; weak D call: TRBD1 (5 bases). Trimming took off 3 bases at V and 8 bases at J, with 16 bases between the two ends. The CDR3 consists of 14 residues. Germline lookup yields CDR1 MGHRA and CDR2 YSYEKL. The CDR3 is CASSQGPLGVGYTF. The CDR3 DNA reads TGCGCCAGCAGCCAGGGGCCACTGGGCGTAGGCTACACCTTC.

The gene calls are TRBV13 and TRBJ2-6, with 8 bases fitting TRBD1. Germline loops: CDR1 PRHDT, CDR2 FYEKMQ (reference sequence). Trimming at V came to 5 bases and at J to 1 base, leaving 4 bases not matched to a gene. The CDR3 consists of 16 residues. The CDR3 DNA sequence: TGTGCCAGCAGCACAGGGGGTTTTTCTGGGGCCAACGTCCTGACTTTC. Encoded protein: CASSTGGFSGANVLTF.

A single count supports this clone. CDR3 sequence: CACPRRDRDGYTF. In DNA, the CDR3 is TGTGCCTGCCCCCGCCGGGACAGGGACGGCTACACCTTC. The V gene is TRBV30, the J gene TRBJ1-2; 9 bases are shared with TRBD1. Germline V gives CDR1 GTSNPN, CDR2 SVGIG (reference sequence). This CDR3 is 13 amino acids long. J gave up 8 bases and V 6 bases, and 10 bases lay outside the gene matches. Full variable domain (remainder filled in from reference TRBV30 and TRBJ1-2): SQTIHQWPATLVQPVGSPLSLECTVEGTSNPNLYWYRQAAGRGLQLLFYSVGIGQISSEVPQNLSASRPQDRQFILSSKKLLLSDSGFYLCACPRRDRDGYTFGSGTRLTVV.

This clone was detected a few times. The chain combines TRBV5-4 with TRBJ1-2; 8 nucleotides agree with TRBD1. The length of the CDR3 is 16 residues. The J segment lost 8 bases and the V segment lost 1 base, leaving 13 bases of the junction unmatched. CDR1 and CDR2 (germline): SGHNT, YYREEE (reference sequence). CDR3 protein: CASSLFRDRRFGGYTF. The CDR3 DNA is TGTGCCAGCAGCTTGTTTAGGGACAGGCGGTTCGGAGGCTACACCTTC.

V is TRBV25-1 and J is TRBJ1-4; D is undetermined. Trimming left V 1 base short and J 4 bases short, with 10 bases between. CDR1 and CDR2 from the germline V gene are MGHDK and SYGVNS. The CDR3 has 15 residues. This CDR3 reads CASSEFSARNEKLFF. The CDR3 nucleotides are TGTGCCAGCAGTGAATTTAGCGCACGTAATGAAAAACTGTTTTTT.

The chain employs TRBV7-8 and TRBJ2-7; D is undetermined. This CDR3 region has 14 residues. Germline V lookup: CDR1 SGHVS, CDR2 FQNEAQ. Trimming removed 4 bases from V and 3 bases from J, with 13 bases in between. The CDR3 sequence is CASSSKVGFYEQYF. The DNA of the CDR3 is TGTGCCAGCAGCTCGAAGGTGGGCTTCTACGAGCAGTACTTC.

The chain uses TRBV4-1 and TRBJ2-2; D is ambiguous. Germline CDR1 MGHRA, CDR2 YSYEKL. Trimming took 3 bases from V and 7 from J, leaving 6 bases between them. This CDR3 is built from 12 residues. The CDR3 here is CASSHRGGELFF. The DNA of the CDR3 is TGCGCCAGCAGCCACCGCGGCGGGGAGCTGTTTTTT.

A few counts support this clone. The rearrangement links TRBV10-2 to TRBJ1-2; a weak D match, TRBD1 (6 bases). Germline values: CDR1 WSHSY, CDR2 SAAADI. Trimming pared 3 bases from V and 6 bases from J, leaving 11 bases between. The CDR3 has 13 residues. The DNA of the CDR3 is TGCGCCAGCAGTGACCCTACAGGGAATGGCTACACCTTC. The encoded protein is CASSDPTGNGYTF.

This chain connects TRBV6-5 to TRBJ2-5; D is unclear. Germline CDR1 is MNHEY and CDR2 is SVGAGI. Trimming took off 6 bases at V and 4 bases at J, with 9 bases between the two ends. The CDR3 has 12 residues. CDR3 residues: CASSPFRETQYF. In DNA form, the CDR3 reads TGTGCCAGCAGCCCCTTTAGAGAGACCCAGTACTTC.

This rearrangement joins TRBV10-1 to TRBJ1-1, with D unresolved. Germline V lookup: CDR1 WNHNN, CDR2 SYGVQD (reference sequence). Trimming took 6 bases from V and 5 from J, leaving 16 bases between them. CDR3 length: 14 amino acids. CDR3 nucleotides: TGCGCCAGCAGCCCCAGGTTGGGGAGTACTGAAGCTTTCTTT. It translates to CASSPRLGSTEAFF.

CDR3 DNA: TGCGCCAGCAGCTTGACCGCCCCCAGCTACGAGCAGTACTTC. Protein sequence: CASSLTAPSYEQYF. The chain carries TRBV5-1 and TRBJ2-7; D is unclear. CDR1 SGHRS and CDR2 YFSETQ come from the germline V gene. Trimming removed 1 base at V and 3 bases at J, with 11 bases between. This CDR3 is built from 14 residues.

This clone occurred many times. The genes are TRBV7-9 and TRBJ1-1; the D gene is possibly TRBD1 (5 bases). Trimming removed 1 base from V and 5 bases from J, with 8 bases in between. This CDR3 is built from 13 residues. CDR1 is SEHNR, CDR2 FQNEAQ, per germline (reference sequence). CDR3: CASSLDQGTEAFF. CDR3 coding DNA: TGTGCCAGCAGCTTAGATCAGGGTACTGAAGCTTTCTTT.